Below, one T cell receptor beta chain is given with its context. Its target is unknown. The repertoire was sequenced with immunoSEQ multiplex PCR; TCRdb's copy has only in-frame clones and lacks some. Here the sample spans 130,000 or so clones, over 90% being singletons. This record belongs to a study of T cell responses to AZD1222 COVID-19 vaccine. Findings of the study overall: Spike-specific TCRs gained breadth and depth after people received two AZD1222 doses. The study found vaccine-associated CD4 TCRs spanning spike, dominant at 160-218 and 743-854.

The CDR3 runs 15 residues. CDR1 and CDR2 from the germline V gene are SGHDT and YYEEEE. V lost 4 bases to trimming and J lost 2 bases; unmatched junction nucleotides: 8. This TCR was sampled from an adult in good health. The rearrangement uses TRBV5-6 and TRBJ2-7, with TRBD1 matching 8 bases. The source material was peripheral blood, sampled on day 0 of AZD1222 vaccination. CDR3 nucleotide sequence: TGTGCCAGCAGCCTAGGGACAGGAGAGACCTACGAGCAGTACTTC. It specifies CASSLGTGETYEQYF. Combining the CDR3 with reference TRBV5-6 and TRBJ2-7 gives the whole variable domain DAGVTQSPTHLIKTRGQQVTLRCSPKSGHDTVSWYQQALGQGPQFIFQYYEEEERQRGNFPDRFSGHQFPNYSSELNVNALLLGDSALYLCASSLGTGETYEQYFGPGTRLTVT.